Listed below are T cell receptor beta chains from one sample, sequenced in a study of vaccination and CD4 T cells after COVID-19. TCRdb redid the calling of the PCR reads with MiXCR, one entry per CDR3 protein. Of thousands of distinct CDR3 sequences in the sample, around 41% are singletons; the top ten hold under 40%. Their target antigens are unknown. Sequenced input: CD4+ T cells from blood, cultured in vitro. The receptors shown here come from a human donor in good health. The CDR3 runs from the conserved cysteine through the conserved F or W. D genes are given only for firm matches. Size values are once, few and many counts, or a class for expanded clones, and some rows have none.

len,j_gene,abundance,d_gene,v_gene,CDR3aa,CDR3nt
13,TRBJ1-2,.,.,TRBV5-1,CASSLGANYGYTF,TGCGCCAGCAGCTTGGGAGCAAACTATGGCTACACCTTC
18,TRBJ2-5,.,TRBD2,TRBV9,CASSPHPSTSGVKETQYF,TGTGCCAGCAGCCCCCACCCTTCGACTAGCGGGGTTAAAGAGACCCAGTACTTC
15,TRBJ1-2,few,.,TRBV7-8,CASSLAGGQAYGYTF,TGTGCCAGCAGCTTAGCCGGGGGGCAGGCCTATGGCTACACCTTC
14,TRBJ2-2,.,.,TRBV6-4,CASSDSSSTGELFF,TGTGCCAGCAGTGACTCTTCCAGCACCGGGGAGCTGTTTTTT
14,TRBJ1-4,few,.,TRBV15,CATSREQGPEKLFF,TGTGCCACCAGCAGAGAGCAGGGTCCTGAAAAACTGTTTTTT
14,TRBJ1-2,.,TRBD1,TRBV24-1,CATSDSTGFAGYTF,TGTGCCACCAGTGATTCGACAGGGTTCGCCGGCTACACCTTC
15,TRBJ2-1,.,.,TRBV20-1,CSAERAASSYNEQFF,TGCAGTGCGGAGCGGGCGGCCTCGAGCTACAATGAGCAGTTCTTC
14,TRBJ1-2,few,.,TRBV20-1,CSARGDKANYGYTF,TGCAGTGCTAGGGGGGACAAGGCTAACTATGGCTACACCTTC
12,TRBJ2-5,few,.,TRBV29-1,CSAGDGQETQYF,TGCAGCGCCGGGGACGGCCAAGAGACCCAGTACTTC
13,TRBJ2-5,.,.,TRBV20-1,CSASYTGQRTQYF,TGCAGTGCTAGTTATACAGGGCAACGGACCCAGTACTTC
11,TRBJ2-1,.,TRBD2,TRBV29-1,CSAGLANEQFF,TGCAGCGCCGGACTAGCGAATGAGCAGTTCTTC
12,TRBJ1-1,few,.,TRBV6-5,CASSSPATEAFF,TGTGCCAGCAGTTCTCCGGCCACTGAAGCTTTCTTT
14,TRBJ1-1,few,.,TRBV10-3,CAISESGGGTEAFF,TGTGCCATCAGTGAGTCCGGCGGGGGGACTGAAGCTTTCTTT
14,TRBJ1-1,few,.,TRBV6-5,CASSYHIGNTEAFF,TGTGCCAGCAGTTACCACATTGGGAACACTGAAGCTTTCTTT
14,TRBJ1-3,.,.,TRBV7-8,CASSLGSSGNTIYF,TGTGCCAGCAGCTTAGGCAGCTCTGGAAACACCATATATTTT
8,TRBJ2-7,few,.,TRBV20-1,CRSHEQYF,TGCAGGAGCCACGAGCAGTACTTC
13,TRBJ1-2,.,.,TRBV5-4,CASSSDGTHGYTF,TGTGCCAGCAGCTCCGACGGGACGCATGGCTACACCTTC
14,TRBJ2-2,few,TRBD1,TRBV20-1,CSANRGQGTGELFF,TGCAGTGCAAACAGAGGACAGGGGACCGGGGAGCTGTTTTTT
17,TRBJ2-5,.,.,TRBV7-2,CASSLATLRLRVETQYF,TGTGCCAGCAGCTTAGCGACCCTTAGATTAAGGGTTGAGACCCAGTACTTC
13,TRBJ2-7,few,.,TRBV15,CATSRDLGDEQYF,TGTGCCACCAGCAGAGATCTTGGAGACGAGCAGTACTTC
13,TRBJ2-7,.,.,TRBV3-1,CASSRGQTYEQYF,TGTGCCAGCAGCCGGGGGCAGACTTACGAGCAGTACTTC
13,TRBJ2-5,few,TRBD1,TRBV11-2,CASSLRQGVTQYF,TGTGCCAGCAGCTTAAGACAGGGGGTGACCCAGTACTTC
16,TRBJ1-1,few,.,TRBV11-2,CASSFPSGLRDTEAFF,TGTGCCAGCAGCTTCCCGTCGGGGTTGAGGGACACTGAAGCTTTCTTT
13,TRBJ2-5,.,.,TRBV7-2,CASSPPGRETQYF,TGTGCCAGCAGCCCCCCCGGGCGGGAGACCCAGTACTTC
12,TRBJ1-5,few,.,TRBV2,CASNLGIQPQHF,TGTGCCAGCAATCTGGGGATTCAGCCCCAGCATTTT
14,TRBJ1-2,.,.,TRBV18,CASSPPGALYGYTF,TGTGCCAGCTCACCACCGGGGGCCCTATATGGCTACACCTTC
14,TRBJ1-6,.,.,TRBV6-1,CASSAGPYNSPLHF,TGTGCCAGCAGTGCAGGCCCGTATAATTCACCCCTCCACTTT
16,TRBJ1-5,few,.,TRBV12-1,CASSFPGGHGNQPQHF,TGTGCCAGCAGCTTCCCCGGGGGGCACGGCAATCAGCCCCAGCATTTT
14,TRBJ2-7,few,TRBD1,TRBV19,CASSIGQGVYEQYF,TGTGCCAGTAGCATAGGACAGGGGGTCTACGAGCAGTACTTC
13,TRBJ1-2,few,TRBD1,TRBV20-1,CSVRGEGDYGYTF,TGCAGCGTCAGGGGGGAGGGGGACTATGGCTACACCTTC
14,TRBJ1-5,medium-sized,.,TRBV20-1,CSASTIGVDQPQHF,TGCAGTGCATCTACGATAGGGGTAGATCAGCCCCAGCATTTT
15,TRBJ1-5,.,.,TRBV19,CASSIEGSRNQPQHF,TGTGCCAGTAGTATAGAGGGCTCTCGCAATCAGCCCCAGCATTTT
13,TRBJ2-1,.,.,TRBV10-1,CASSEYVDGEQFF,TGCGCCAGCAGTGAGTACGTCGACGGTGAGCAGTTCTTC
15,TRBJ1-3,.,.,TRBV6-5,CASSYRRRGGNTIYF,TGTGCCAGCAGTTATAGGCGGCGGGGAGGAAACACCATATATTTT
13,TRBJ1-5,.,.,TRBV5-8,CASSLDRSQPQHF,TGTGCCAGCAGCTTGGACCGGTCTCAGCCCCAGCATTTT
14,TRBJ1-2,few,.,TRBV7-9,CASSQAGANYGYTF,TGTGCCAGCAGCCAGGCTGGCGCTAACTATGGCTACACCTTC
15,TRBJ1-1,.,.,TRBV7-9,CASSLETFLNTEAFF,TGTGCCAGCAGCTTAGAAACATTCCTAAACACTGAAGCTTTCTTT
13,TRBJ2-5,.,TRBD1,TRBV10-3,CATLDRTQETQYF,TGTGCCACCTTGGACAGGACACAAGAGACCCAGTACTTC
16,TRBJ1-5,.,.,TRBV18,CVSSPDSQYSNQPQHF,TGTGTCAGCTCACCAGACAGCCAATATAGCAATCAGCCCCAGCATTTT
12,TRBJ1-1,once,.,TRBV5-6,CASSSTITEAFF,TGTGCCAGCAGCTCAACGATCACTGAAGCTTTCTTT
12,TRBJ2-3,.,.,TRBV29-1,CSVLAATDTQYF,TGCAGCGTTCTCGCAGCCACAGATACGCAGTATTTT
14,TRBJ2-7,few,.,TRBV5-1,CASSLGTSTHEQYF,TGCGCCAGCAGCTTAGGGACCTCGACCCACGAGCAGTACTTC
16,TRBJ1-6,.,.,TRBV18,CASSPDVGRNNSPLHF,TGTGCCAGCTCACCGGATGTAGGACGGAATAATTCACCCCTCCACTTT
13,TRBJ1-6,few,TRBD1,TRBV20-1,CSASGTVGLPLHF,TGCAGTGCTAGCGGGACAGTCGGGTTGCCCCTCCACTTT
14,TRBJ2-5,.,.,TRBV27,CASSFTSTEETQYF,TGTGCCAGCAGTTTCACTAGCACGGAAGAGACCCAGTACTTC
14,TRBJ1-1,few,TRBD1,TRBV2,CASSGDRDYTEAFF,TGTGCCAGCAGCGGGGACAGGGATTACACTGAAGCTTTCTTT
15,TRBJ2-7,few,TRBD2,TRBV5-5,CASSPTSGDPYEQYF,TGTGCCAGCAGCCCTACTAGCGGGGACCCCTACGAGCAGTACTTC
14,TRBJ1-5,.,TRBD1,TRBV20-1,CSARDPTGNQPQHF,TGCAGTGCTAGAGACCCGACAGGGAATCAGCCCCAGCATTTT
13,TRBJ1-1,few,.,TRBV6-1,CASNTRQNTEAFF,TGTGCCAGCAATACCAGGCAAAACACTGAAGCTTTCTTT
14,TRBJ2-1,few,.,TRBV7-9,CASSLQGWLGEQFF,TGTGCCAGCAGCTTACAAGGATGGTTGGGGGAGCAGTTCTTC
15,TRBJ2-3,.,.,TRBV24-1,CATSYPTGTTDTQYF,TGTGCCACCAGTTACCCGACAGGTACCACAGATACGCAGTATTTT
11,TRBJ2-5,.,.,TRBV29-1,CSVDSQETQYF,TGCAGCGTTGATAGCCAAGAGACCCAGTACTTC
15,TRBJ1-5,few,.,TRBV2,CASSGDSGEGQPQHF,TGTGCCAGCAGCGGAGATTCAGGGGAGGGTCAGCCCCAGCATTTT
13,TRBJ1-2,.,.,TRBV6-1,CASNLQGDYGYTF,TGTGCCAGCAACCTTCAGGGCGACTATGGCTACACCTTC
14,TRBJ2-3,.,TRBD2,TRBV20-1,CSAPTSGSTDTQYF,TGCAGTGCGCCTACTAGCGGGTCCACAGATACGCAGTATTTT